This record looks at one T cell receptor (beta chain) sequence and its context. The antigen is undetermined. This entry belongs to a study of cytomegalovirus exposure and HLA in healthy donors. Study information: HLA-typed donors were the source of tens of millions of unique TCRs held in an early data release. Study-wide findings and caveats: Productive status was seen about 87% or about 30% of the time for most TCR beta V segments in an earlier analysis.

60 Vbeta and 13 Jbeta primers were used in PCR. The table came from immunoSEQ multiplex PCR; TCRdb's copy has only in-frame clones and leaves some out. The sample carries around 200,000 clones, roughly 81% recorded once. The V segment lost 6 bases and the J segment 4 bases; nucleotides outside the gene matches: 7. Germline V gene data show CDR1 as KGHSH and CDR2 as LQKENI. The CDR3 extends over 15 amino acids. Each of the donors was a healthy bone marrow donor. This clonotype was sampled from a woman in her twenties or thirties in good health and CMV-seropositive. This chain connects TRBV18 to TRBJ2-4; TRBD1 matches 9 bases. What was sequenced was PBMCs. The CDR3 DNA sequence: TGTGCCAGCTCCCCCACAGGGGGCACGAAAAACATTCAGTACTTC. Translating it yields CASSPTGGTKNIQYF.